A single sample gave rise to the 32 T cell receptor beta chains below, sequenced in a study of technical replicates of blood from four donors (dated by TCRdb to 2017 to 2019). Library method: the immunoSEQ multiplex PCR assay. Here the immuneACCESS table is served through TCRdb, limited to in-frame sequences with V and J called. Missing clones are a known gap in these copies; in checked studies unresolved V genes cover under half, and the rest lacks a known reason. This sample is represented by approximately 93,000 clones; 90% to 95% of them were singletons. Under 0.3% of the sample is held by the ten biggest clonotypes. Sequencing input: T cells isolated from PBMCs. The receptors were sampled from a human donor in good health.

V gene TRBV6-6 combines with J gene TRBJ1-5; D not resolved. From germline, CDR1 is MNHNY and CDR2 SVGAGI (reference sequence). This CDR3 comprises 13 residues. V lost 5 bases and J 2 bases, leaving 7 bases between the germline ends. Written as DNA, the CDR3 is TGTGCCAGCAGTCCCGTCGGCAATCAGCCCCAGCATTTT. This gives the protein CASSPVGNQPQHF.

The chain recombines TRBV2 with TRBJ2-1; 9 nucleotides line up with TRBD2. The CDR3 contains 14 residues. Germline CDR1 reads SNHLY; CDR2 reads FYNNEI. V lost 7 bases, J lost 8 bases, and 9 bases stayed unmatched. Here the CDR3 DNA reads TGTGCCAGCACCATGGAGCGGGGGGATCATGAGCAGTTCTTC. This codes for CASTMERGDHEQFF.

The chain joins TRBV30 to TRBJ2-7; TRBD1 matches 8 bases. The CDR3 runs to 13 residues. Germline assignment: CDR1 GTSNPN and CDR2 SVGIG (reference sequence). V lost 5 bases to trimming and J lost 5 bases; unmatched junction nucleotides: 8. CDR3: CAWDRGKSHEQYF. The CDR3 DNA reads as TGTGCCTGGGACAGGGGAAAATCCCACGAGCAGTACTTC.

This clone was counted once. The rearrangement uses TRBV27 and TRBJ1-4; 7 bases line up with TRBD1. CDR1 MNHEY and CDR2 SMNVEV come from the germline V gene (reference sequence). V shed 2 bases, J shed 6 bases, and the junction held 3 bases outside the gene matches. The CDR3 spans 14 residues. The CDR3 DNA sequence: TGTGCCAGCAGTTTAAGAGGGGGCTATGAAAAACTGTTTTTT. Protein: CASSLRGGYEKLFF.

This chain joins TRBV5-1 and TRBJ2-1; 9 nucleotides line up with TRBD2. This CDR3 is 15 amino acids long. The V gene end was trimmed by 4 bases and the J gene end by 6 bases; junction bases not matched to a gene: 8. In germline, CDR1 is SGHRS, CDR2 YFSETQ. This CDR3 reads CASSPSAGGPNEQFF. The CDR3 region has the DNA TGCGCCAGCAGCCCTTCGGCGGGGGGGCCCAATGAGCAGTTCTTC.

This chain joins TRBV29-1 and TRBJ2-1; the D is unclear. V lost 1 base, J lost 0 bases, and 13 bases lay in between. Germline V gene lookup returns CDR1 SQVTM and CDR2 ANQGSEA. CDR3 length equals 16 residues. This CDR3 reads CSVEGSVPSSYNEQFF. CDR3 DNA sequence: TGCAGCGTTGAAGGCAGCGTCCCGAGCTCCTACAATGAGCAGTTCTTC.

The CDR3 DNA follows: TGTGCCAGTAGTACGGGACAGGTCATGAGGGGGGCTGAAGCTTTCTTT. This codes for CASSTGQVMRGAEAFF. The V gene is TRBV19, the J gene TRBJ1-1; TRBD1 aligns across 8 bases. V lost 4 bases, J lost 6 bases, and 13 bases stayed unmatched. The CDR3 consists of 16 residues. CDR1 and CDR2 from the germline V gene are LNHDA and SQIVND (reference sequence).

This clone is a singleton in its sample. This rearrangement joins TRBV4-1 to TRBJ2-7; TRBD1 matches 10 bases. Germline trimming cut 0 bases from V and 2 bases from J; bases unmatched to any gene: 4. Germline V gene sequence: CDR1 MGHRA, CDR2 YSYEKL. CDR3 length: 16 amino acids. The CDR3 sequence: CASSQEYGTGAYEQYF. The DNA for the CDR3 is TGCGCCAGCAGCCAAGAATACGGGACAGGGGCCTACGAGCAGTACTTC.

The rearrangement joins TRBV18 to TRBJ2-7; tentative D call: TRBD1 (6 bases). Per germline, CDR1 KGHSH and CDR2 LQKENI. This CDR3 has 18 residues. Trimming left V 3 bases short and J 0 bases short, with 21 bases between. The CDR3 here is CASSPILGRDTYSYEQYF. As DNA, the CDR3 is TGTGCCAGCTCACCGATACTCGGCCGGGACACTTACTCCTACGAGCAGTACTTC. Together with reference TRBV18 and TRBJ2-7, the CDR3 gives the full variable domain: NAGVMQNPRHLVRRRGQEARLRCSPMKGHSHVYWYRQLPEEGLKFMVYLQKENIIDESGMPKERFSAEFPKEGPSILRIQQVVRGDSAAYFCASSPILGRDTYSYEQYFGPGTRLTVT.

V usage is TRBV29-1 and J usage is TRBJ1-1; D unclear. V lost 6 bases and J 0 bases, leaving 11 bases between the germline ends. CDR1 and CDR2 (germline): SQVTM, ANQGSEA. There are 13 residues in the CDR3. CDR3 loop: CSVARRLNTEAFF. The CDR3 DNA follows: TGCAGCGTCGCTAGGCGGTTGAACACTGAAGCTTTCTTT.

This chain connects TRBV11-2 to TRBJ2-5; TRBD2 matches 8 bases. The CDR3 is 19 residues long. Germline lookup yields CDR1 SGHAT and CDR2 FQNNGV. V lost 4 bases, J lost 1 base, and 17 bases stayed unmatched. The CDR3 is CASSYIRSSASGPQETQYF. The CDR3 nucleotides are TGTGCCAGCAGCTACATCCGGTCTTCGGCTAGCGGGCCCCAAGAGACCCAGTACTTC. The entire variable domain, with the rest obtained from reference TRBV11-2 and TRBJ2-5, is as follows: EAGVAQSPRYKIIEKRQSVAFWCNPISGHATLYWYQQILGQGPKLLIQFQNNGVVDDSQLPKDRFSAERLKGVDSTLKIQPAKLEDSAVYLCASSYIRSSASGPQETQYFGPGTRLLVL.

The V call is TRBV6-4, the J call TRBJ2-3; a possible D gene is TRBD1 (6 bases). Germline lookup yields CDR1 MRHNA and CDR2 SNTAGT. Trimming removed 4 bases from V and 6 bases from J, with 11 bases in between. The CDR3 sequence is 13 residues long. The CDR3: CASSAKRGDTQYF. The CDR3 DNA reads as TGTGCCAGCAGTGCTAAAAGGGGGGATACGCAGTATTTT.

This chain uses TRBV6-5 with TRBJ1-5; D possibly corresponds to TRBD1 (6 bases). The CDR3 is 15 residues long. CDR1 is MNHEY and CDR2 is SVGAGI in the germline V gene. Trimming left V 6 bases short and J 2 bases short, with 14 bases between. In DNA form, the CDR3 reads TGTGCCAGCAGACAACAGGGCCCGGGCAATCAGCCCCAGCATTTT. Translating gives CASRQQGPGNQPQHF.

The chain uses TRBV4-2 and TRBJ1-4; D unclear. Germline V gives CDR1 LGHNA, CDR2 YNFKEQ. The CDR3 has 14 residues. The V gene lost 1 base and the J gene lost 12 bases, with 15 bases spanning the gap. As DNA, the CDR3 is TGTGCCAGCAGCCAAGTCGGAAGGGAGAAACAACTGTTTTTT. Its translation: CASSQVGREKQLFF.

V gene TRBV10-3 combines with J gene TRBJ1-1; D perhaps matches TRBD1 (6 bases). The V end lost 3 bases, the J end lost 8 bases, and 19 bases lay between the germline ends. This CDR3 contains 15 residues. Germline assignment: CDR1 ENHRY and CDR2 SYGVKD. CDR3: CAISDSTRAGGEAFF. The CDR3 coding sequence is TGTGCCATCAGTGATTCAACGAGGGCGGGGGGCGAAGCTTTCTTT.

The J gene is TRBJ1-2, the V gene TRBV5-8, with D hard to call. Per the germline V gene, CDR1 is SGHTS and CDR2 is YDEGEE. V was clipped by 4 bases and J by 0 bases, with 13 bases between them. The CDR3 is 15 amino acids. CDR3 coding DNA: TGTGCCAGCAGCCACGACATCGGGGCTAACTATGGCTACACCTTC. It codes for CASSHDIGANYGYTF.

The DNA for the CDR3 is TGCAGCGTCAGGGGAGAGGGGGGCTACACCTTC. Its protein product is CSVRGEGGYTF. The V and J genes are TRBV29-1 and TRBJ1-2, with TRBD1 as a possible D gene (6 bases). Germline CDR1 reads SQVTM; CDR2 reads ANQGSEA. The CDR3 totals 11 residues. V was trimmed by 6 bases and J by 8 bases, leaving 13 bases between them. The full variable domain, in which reference TRBV29-1 and TRBJ1-2 provide the parts outside the CDR3, is SAVISQKPSRDICQRGTSLTIQCQVDSQVTMMFWYRQQPGQSLTLIATANQGSEATYESGFVIDKFPISRPNLTFSTLTVSNMSPEDSSIYLCSVRGEGGYTFGSGTRLTVV.

The V call is TRBV5-1, the J call TRBJ2-7; maybe TRBD1 (6 bases). V lost 2 bases, J lost 1 base, and 7 bases lay in between. The CDR3 is 13 amino acids. From germline, CDR1 is SGHRS and CDR2 YFSETQ. Written as DNA, the CDR3 is TGCGCCAGCAGCTTTCAGGGGTCCTACGAGCAGTACTTC. It yields the protein CASSFQGSYEQYF.

The chain combines TRBV2 with TRBJ2-1; a weak D match, TRBD2 (5 bases). The length of the CDR3 is 15 residues. The germline V and J ends were trimmed by 7 bases and 6 bases, with 19 bases remaining between them. Germline values: CDR1 SNHLY, CDR2 FYNNEI. CDR3 nucleotide sequence: TGTGCCAGCACCGTCGATTGGACTTTCGGCAATGAGCAGTTCTTC. Protein: CASTVDWTFGNEQFF.

J is TRBJ2-2 and V is TRBV5-1; tentative D call: TRBD2 (6 bases). The germline V gene has CDR1 SGHRS and CDR2 YFSETQ. V lost 0 bases and J 7 bases, leaving 13 bases between the germline ends. This CDR3 is 15 amino acids long. CDR3 coding DNA: TGCGCCAGCAGCTTGGTGTGGGAGGTTAACGGGGAGCTGTTTTTT. Translated, it gives CASSLVWEVNGELFF. Combining the CDR3 with reference TRBV5-1 and TRBJ2-2 gives the whole variable domain KAGVTQTPRYLIKTRGQQVTLSCSPISGHRSVSWYQQTPGQGLQFLFEYFSETQRNKGNFPGRFSGRQFSNSRSEMNVSTLELGDSALYLCASSLVWEVNGELFFGEGSRLTVL.

J is TRBJ2-1 and V is TRBV6-1; 7 bases map to TRBD2. V was pared by 0 bases and J by 0 bases, with 5 bases of the junction left unmatched. CDR3 length: 17 amino acids. Germline values: CDR1 MNHNS, CDR2 SASEGT. The CDR3 DNA sequence: TGTGCCAGCAGTGAAGCGTCGCGCGGGAGCTCCTACAATGAGCAGTTCTTC. Its protein is CASSEASRGSSYNEQFF.

This chain links TRBV29-1 with TRBJ1-1; D gene ambiguous. CDR3 length equals 13 residues. Germline CDR1 and CDR2: SQVTM and ANQGSEA. The V end was cut by 2 bases, the J end by 10 bases, with 17 bases between. The CDR3 here is CSVEMGVSGGAFF. CDR3 sequence (DNA): TGCAGCGTTGAAATGGGTGTTTCGGGAGGAGCTTTCTTT.

V and J are TRBV5-1 and TRBJ1-3; D ambiguous. The CDR3 has 15 amino acids. Germline CDR1 is SGHRS and CDR2 is YFSETQ. Trimming cost V 0 bases and J 2 bases, with 9 bases left between them. The CDR3 is CASSLGQIAGNTIYF. The CDR3, as DNA: TGCGCCAGCAGCTTGGGGCAGATCGCTGGAAACACCATATATTTT.

The gene calls are TRBV19 and TRBJ2-7, with 10 nucleotides matching TRBD2. J was trimmed by 2 bases and V by 6 bases; bases with no gene match: 7. The CDR3 totals 15 residues. Germline V gives CDR1 LNHDA, CDR2 SQIVND (reference sequence). CDR3 sequence reads: CASSKGSGRAYEQYF. CDR3 nucleotides: TGTGCCAGTAGCAAGGGCAGCGGGAGGGCCTACGAGCAGTACTTC.

The chain carries TRBV29-1 and TRBJ1-5; TRBD1 agrees at 7 bases. Germline CDR1 and CDR2: SQVTM and ANQGSEA. J was trimmed by 0 bases and V by 6 bases; bases with no gene match: 11. The CDR3 has 16 residues. The CDR3 DNA reads TGCAGCGTCGCACAGGGGCGAGGGTATAGCAATCAGCCCCAGCATTTT. It specifies CSVAQGRGYSNQPQHF.

The chain employs TRBV27 and TRBJ2-1; no definite D call. The CDR3 has 11 residues. CDR1 MNHEY and CDR2 SMNVEV come from the germline V gene (reference sequence). The ends were cut back, 9 bases at V and 6 bases at J, with 9 bases in the middle. The CDR3 protein is CASTSGNEQFF. CDR3 DNA: TGTGCCAGTACGTCCGGCAATGAGCAGTTCTTC.

The V call is TRBV25-1, the J call TRBJ2-7; TRBD1 aligns across 7 bases. This CDR3 is 15 amino acids long. Germline CDR1 is MGHDK and CDR2 is SYGVNS. Germline trimming cut 3 bases from V and 2 bases from J; bases unmatched to any gene: 7. CDR3 in amino acids: CASSDGTVATYEQYF. The DNA for the CDR3 is TGTGCCAGCAGTGATGGGACAGTCGCTACCTACGAGCAGTACTTC.

The V call is TRBV6-1, the J call TRBJ1-1, with TRBD1 identical over 11 bases. Germline V gene lookup returns CDR1 MNHNS and CDR2 SASEGT. The V and J ends lost 4 bases and 0 bases, in that order; junction bases with no gene match: 10. This CDR3 spans 18 amino acids. The CDR3, as DNA: TGTGCCAGCAGTGCGGGGACAGGGGGATATTCCATGAACACTGAAGCTTTCTTT. Residues: CASSAGTGGYSMNTEAFF.

This chain connects TRBV4-1 to TRBJ2-7, with 8 bases lining up with TRBD2. This CDR3 spans 15 amino acids. Germline CDR1 reads MGHRA; CDR2 reads YSYEKL. After removal of 1 base from V and 3 bases from J, the junction contained 5 bases not matched to a gene. CDR3 sequence reads: CASSQVLAENYEQYF. The CDR3 DNA reads as TGCGCCAGCAGCCAAGTACTAGCGGAAAACTACGAGCAGTACTTC.

The chain has TRBV14 and TRBJ1-1, with a tentative D call TRBD1 (6 bases). Germline values: CDR1 SGHDN, CDR2 FVKESK. The CDR3 extends over 13 amino acids. V was cut by 7 bases and J by 7 bases, with 16 bases left in between. CDR3 sequence: CASIFSGEGEAFF. The CDR3 DNA follows: TGTGCCAGCATTTTCTCAGGGGAAGGTGAAGCTTTCTTT.

The rearrangement joins TRBV5-1 to TRBJ2-3, with D possibly TRBD2 on 5 matching bases. Trimming removed 4 bases from V and 1 base from J, with 10 bases in between. Germline loops: CDR1 SGHRS, CDR2 YFSETQ. The CDR3 length is 14 residues. The CDR3 DNA is TGCGCCAGCAGCCTCCGGACTGGCACAGATACGCAGTATTTT. Residues: CASSLRTGTDTQYF.

The rearrangement links TRBV28 to TRBJ1-5; D gene uncertain. Germline assignment: CDR1 MDHEN and CDR2 SYDVKM. Trimming left V 5 bases short and J 8 bases short, with 19 bases between. The CDR3 spans 15 residues. CDR3 DNA: TGTGCCAGCAGTGGCAATTCTGGAACCCGGGAGCCCCAGCATTTT. Amino acids: CASSGNSGTREPQHF. The variable domain in full, with the rest retrieved from reference TRBV28 and TRBJ1-5, is DVKVTQSSRYLVKRTGEKVFLECVQDMDHENMFWYRQDPGLGLRLIYFSYDVKMKEKGDIPEGYSVSREKKERFSLILESASTNQTSMYLCASSGNSGTREPQHFGDGTRLSIL.